This TCR beta chain came from a study of response to subunit inactivated influenza vaccine. This clonotype appeared a few times. Its antigen is as yet unknown. V was clipped by 4 bases and J by 4 bases; unmatched bases: 6. This CDR3 is built from 15 residues. Germline V gene lookup returns CDR1 KGHDR and CDR2 SFDVKD. TCRdb re-called the RT-PCR reads with MiXCR, one entry per CDR3 protein. Of 430,000 or so distinct CDR3 sequences listed, 9.5% to 13% were seen once; the top ten hold more than 10%. Findings of the study overall: Every seasonal influenza vaccination brings in few new T cells, the authors suggested.

Sample: PBMCs from blood, taken 35 to 45 days after vaccination. This rearrangement joins TRBV24-1 to TRBJ1-5, with 7 nucleotides matching TRBD1. This clonotype was sampled from a man in his forties or fifties who received an inactivated influenza vaccine. The CDR3 DNA follows: TGTGCCACCAGTGACCCTACGACAGGGAATCAGCCCCAGCATTTT. Translated: CATSDPTTGNQPQHF.